These 25 T cell receptor beta chains came from one sample sequenced in a study of Ad26.COV2.S vaccination and SARS-CoV-2 variants. Only in-frame clones appear in the TCRdb table, and some are missing; sequencing was by immunoSEQ multiplex PCR. Of hundreds of thousands of clones detected, around 83% appear once; the ten largest clones hold roughly 3.3%. Treatment specified: 15 to 20 received Ad26.COV2.S at low or high dose, single or two shots; 5 received placebo; per-sample allocation not given. On day 63 after the first injection, vaccine and placebo recipients gave samples. The source material was peripheral blood, sampled in a trial of Ad26.COV2.S vaccine versus placebo. These receptors were taken from a person aged 18-65 years who received the Ad26.COV2.S COVID-19 vaccine or a placebo.

The rearrangement links TRBV7-9 to TRBJ1-2; D remains ambiguous. The CDR3 covers 15 residues. The germline V gene encodes CDR1 SEHNR and CDR2 FQNEAQ (reference sequence). V dropped 5 bases and J dropped 4 bases, with 17 bases sitting between them. Here the CDR3 reads CASSPRGFTGYGYTF. CDR3 in DNA: TGTGCCAGCAGCCCCCGCGGGTTCACCGGCTATGGCTACACCTTC.

This sequence joins TRBV18 and TRBJ2-3, with 9 bases that match TRBD1. V was pared by 0 bases and J by 5 bases, with 3 bases of the junction left unmatched. In germline, CDR1 is KGHSH, CDR2 LQKENI. This CDR3 is built from 15 residues. CDR3 region: CASSPPDRGGDTQYF. CDR3 nucleotide sequence: TGTGCCAGCTCACCACCGGACAGGGGTGGAGATACGCAGTATTTT.

The chain employs TRBV5-5 and TRBJ1-1, with no clear D. Per the germline V gene, CDR1 is SGHKS and CDR2 is YYEKEE (reference sequence). Deletions cut 0 bases from V and 4 bases from J, with 7 bases between. The CDR3 contains 13 residues. The chain's CDR3 is CASSLGAATEAFF. The CDR3 region has the DNA TGTGCCAGCAGCTTGGGGGCAGCCACTGAAGCTTTCTTT.

This sequence joins TRBV29-1 and TRBJ1-1; a weak D match, TRBD1 (6 bases). Germline-derived CDR1 and CDR2 are SQVTM and ANQGSEA. V lost 4 bases to trimming and J lost 5 bases, with 17 bases between them. The CDR3 extends over 14 amino acids. The CDR3 protein is CSVAETGFGTEAFF. CDR3 nucleotides: TGCAGCGTTGCTGAAACAGGGTTTGGAACTGAAGCTTTCTTT. The whole variable domain, filled in from reference TRBV29-1 and TRBJ1-1, reads SAVISQKPSRDICQRGTSLTIQCQVDSQVTMMFWYRQQPGQSLTLIATANQGSEATYESGFVIDKFPISRPNLTFSTLTVSNMSPEDSSIYLCSVAETGFGTEAFFGQGTRLTVV.

This chain links TRBV6-5 with TRBJ2-7; 10 nucleotides agree with TRBD1. J lost 3 bases, V lost 4 bases, and 0 bases had no gene match. This CDR3 has 13 amino acids. CDR1 is MNHEY and CDR2 is SVGAGI in the germline V gene. The CDR3 DNA reads TGTGCCAGCAGTTGGACAGGGGGCTACGAGCAGTACTTC. Translated, it gives CASSWTGGYEQYF.

The chain links TRBV5-4 to TRBJ1-2, with D possibly being TRBD1 (6 bases). V lost 0 bases, J lost 4 bases, and 13 bases lay in between. CDR3 length equals 15 residues. The germline V gene has CDR1 SGHNT and CDR2 YYREEE (reference sequence). Here the CDR3 reads CASSLGQEGTYGYTF. In DNA form, the CDR3 reads TGTGCCAGCAGCTTGGGACAGGAGGGGACCTATGGCTACACCTTC.

This chain connects TRBV28 to TRBJ2-1; perhaps TRBD1 as D (6 bases). The CDR3 runs 17 residues. CDR1 MDHEN and CDR2 SYDVKM come from the germline V gene. The V gene lost 3 bases and the J gene lost 5 bases, with 20 bases spanning the gap. The CDR3 region is CASSFRFGQYLNNEQFF. In DNA form, the CDR3 reads TGTGCCAGCAGTTTCCGGTTCGGACAGTACTTGAACAATGAGCAGTTCTTC.

V gene TRBV6-5 combines with J gene TRBJ2-5, with TRBD2 matching over 9 bases. The CDR3 has 14 amino acids. Looked up from germline, CDR1 is MNHEY and CDR2 is SVGAGI. J lost 5 bases, V lost 6 bases, and 7 bases had no gene match. The CDR3 here is CASRPRREGETQYF. CDR3 coding DNA: TGTGCCAGCAGACCGCGGCGGGAGGGGGAGACCCAGTACTTC.

The chain joins TRBV3-1 (or the pseudogene TRBV3-2) to TRBJ2-2, with D tentatively TRBD1 or TRBD2 (5 bases each). V was cut by 1 base and J by 5 bases, with 11 bases left in between. CDR1 and CDR2 (germline): LGHDT, YNNKEL (reference sequence). The CDR3 sequence is 15 residues long. For the CDR3, the DNA is TGTGCCAGCAGCCAAGTCCGGGGACGGACCGGGGAGCTGTTTTTT. This gives the protein CASSQVRGRTGELFF.

The chain joins TRBV5-1 to TRBJ2-5; tentative D call: TRBD2 (6 bases). V lost 4 bases and J 2 bases, leaving 12 bases between the germline ends. CDR1 is SGHRS, CDR2 YFSETQ, per germline. The CDR3 covers 14 residues. CDR3 amino acids: CASSGDSLQETQYF. CDR3 DNA sequence: TGCGCCAGCAGCGGGGACTCGCTGCAAGAGACCCAGTACTTC.

The chain carries TRBV7-9 and TRBJ2-3; 9 bases align to TRBD1. This CDR3 region has 16 residues. Germline V CDR1 and CDR2: SEHNR, FQNEAQ (reference sequence). The V gene end was trimmed by 5 bases and the J gene end by 6 bases; junction bases not matched to a gene: 12. Written as DNA, the CDR3 is TGTGCCAGCAGCCCCCCCGGACAGGGGAAAATTGATACGCAGTATTTT. It codes for CASSPPGQGKIDTQYF.

The chain uses TRBV27 and TRBJ2-7; D might be TRBD2 (5 bases). Per germline, CDR1 MNHEY and CDR2 SMNVEV (reference sequence). The length of the CDR3 is 13 residues. V shed 5 bases and J shed 0 bases, with 8 bases lying between them. In DNA, the CDR3 is TGTGCCAGCAGTGGCGGGCTCTCCTACGAGCAGTACTTC. Its protein is CASSGGLSYEQYF.

The chain couples TRBV2 to TRBJ2-2; D call uncertain. Trimming took off 3 bases at V and 1 base at J, with 9 bases between the two ends. The CDR3 totals 15 residues. Germline V CDR1 and CDR2: SNHLY, FYNNEI. CDR3 bases: TGTGCCAGCAGTGATCCGGGCCGGAACACCGGGGAGCTGTTTTTT. This translates into CASSDPGRNTGELFF. Using reference TRBV2 and TRBJ2-2 for the parts outside the CDR3, the full variable domain is EPEVTQTPSHQVTQMGQEVILRCVPISNHLYFYWYRQILGQKVEFLVSFYNNEISEKSEIFDDQFSVERPDGSNFTLKIRSTKLEDSAMYFCASSDPGRNTGELFFGEGSRLTVL.

The chain links TRBV7-9 to TRBJ2-2; D remains unclear. CDR1 and CDR2 from the germline V gene are SEHNR and FQNEAQ (reference sequence). The CDR3 contains 11 residues. Trimming pared 5 bases from V and 4 bases from J, leaving 2 bases between. CDR3 nucleotide sequence: TGTGCCAGCAGCCGCACCGGGGAGCTGTTTTTT. Protein sequence: CASSRTGELFF.

The chain combines TRBV19 with TRBJ1-4; D gene unclear. Trimming stripped 6 bases from V and 0 bases from J, with 11 bases between. Germline V gene sequence: CDR1 LNHDA, CDR2 SQIVND (reference sequence). This CDR3 contains 15 residues. The CDR3 DNA reads as TGTGCCAGTAGCCCGGGTCTATCAACTAATGAAAAACTGTTTTTT. Amino acid sequence: CASSPGLSTNEKLFF.

This chain connects TRBV20-1 to TRBJ2-3; the D is unclear. The CDR3 consists of 11 residues. The V end lost 4 bases, the J end lost 6 bases, and 8 bases lay between the germline ends. From germline, CDR1 is DFQATT and CDR2 SNEGSKA (reference sequence). CDR3 sequence reads: CSAITGDTQYF. CDR3 coding DNA: TGCAGTGCTATCACTGGGGATACGCAGTATTTT.

This clone was detected only a few times. The chain has TRBV6-5 and TRBJ1-2; 7 bases line up with TRBD1. V shed 6 bases and J 3 bases; nucleotides not matched to a gene: 7. In germline, CDR1 is MNHEY, CDR2 SVGAGI. The CDR3 length is 14 residues. The CDR3 sequence is CASRRQGGHYGYTF. The DNA of the CDR3 is TGTGCCAGCAGGAGGCAGGGGGGGCACTATGGCTACACCTTC.

J is TRBJ2-4 and V is TRBV19, with D possibly matching TRBD2 (6 bases). From germline, CDR1 is LNHDA and CDR2 SQIVND (reference sequence). Trimming shortened V by 4 bases and J by 2 bases, and 24 bases separated the two germline ends. This CDR3 is built from 19 residues. CDR3 nucleotides: TGTGCCAGTAGTAACACCGGACGGGGGAGTAAGGTGTCCAAAAACATTCAGTACTTC. Translating gives CASSNTGRGSKVSKNIQYF.

DNA of the CDR3: TGTGCCAGCAGCCTCGCTGGGAGCTCCTATAATTCACCCCTCCACTTT. Protein product: CASSLAGSSYNSPLHF. The rearrangement links TRBV5-4 to TRBJ1-6; D unresolved. Germline assignment: CDR1 SGHNT and CDR2 YYREEE (reference sequence). The CDR3 contains 16 residues. Trimming cost V 4 bases and J 0 bases, with 11 bases left between them.

V gene TRBV5-4 combines with J gene TRBJ2-7, with TRBD2 identical over 7 bases. The V gene end was trimmed by 5 bases and the J gene end by 2 bases; junction bases not matched to a gene: 4. The CDR3 length is 13 residues. Germline lookup yields CDR1 SGHNT and CDR2 YYREEE (reference sequence). The CDR3 protein is CASRIAGTYEQYF. The CDR3 DNA sequence: TGTGCCAGCAGAATAGCGGGCACCTACGAGCAGTACTTC.

The chain has TRBV28 and TRBJ2-7; 7 bases line up with TRBD2. This CDR3 is built from 15 residues. The trim removed 5 bases at V and 3 bases at J, leaving 10 bases unmatched. CDR1 is MDHEN and CDR2 is SYDVKM in the germline V gene. CDR3 loop: CASSRGRGDYYEQYF. DNA for the CDR3: TGTGCCAGCAGTCGTGGACGGGGGGATTACTACGAGCAGTACTTC.

Here the CDR3 reads CASSHVTTGGYNEQFF. The CDR3 coding sequence is TGTGCCAGCAGCCACGTAACGACAGGGGGATACAATGAGCAGTTCTTC. The chain links TRBV3-1 (or the pseudogene TRBV3-2) to TRBJ2-1, with 9 positions matching TRBD1. The CDR3 loop spans 16 amino acids. V shed 3 bases, J shed 4 bases, and the junction held 7 bases outside the gene matches. Germline CDR1 and CDR2: LGHDT and YNNKEL (reference sequence).

The rearrangement uses TRBV3-1 (or the pseudogene TRBV3-2) and TRBJ2-5, with 8 bases lining up with TRBD1. This CDR3 has 14 amino acids. The J segment lost 5 bases and the V segment lost 2 bases, leaving 4 bases of the junction unmatched. CDR1 is LGHDT and CDR2 is YNNKEL in the germline V gene (reference sequence). The CDR3 spells CASSQQTGVETQYF. In DNA, the CDR3 is TGTGCCAGCAGCCAACAGACAGGGGTCGAGACCCAGTACTTC.

This clone was found once. J is TRBJ1-4 and V is TRBV10-3; D may be TRBD1 (6 bases). This CDR3 has 15 amino acids. Germline V gene lookup returns CDR1 ENHRY and CDR2 SYGVKD. The V gene lost 2 bases and the J gene lost 6 bases, with 13 bases spanning the gap. This CDR3 is CAISEHGGGDEKLFF. The CDR3 nucleotides read TGTGCCATCAGTGAGCACGGAGGGGGAGATGAAAAACTGTTTTTT.

V and J are TRBV5-1 and TRBJ2-6; 8 bases line up with TRBD2. V shed 4 bases and J 2 bases; nucleotides not matched to a gene: 5. Germline V gene data show CDR1 as SGHRS and CDR2 as YFSETQ. CDR3 size: 16 residues. The CDR3 spells CASSREGVPGANVLTF. The CDR3 DNA reads TGCGCCAGCAGCCGGGAGGGGGTACCTGGGGCCAACGTCCTGACTTTC.